The rows below give T cell receptor beta chains drawn from one sample of a study of shared clonotypes between healthy human individuals. TCRdb's table, derived via immunoSEQ multiplex PCR, lists solely in-frame clones and lacks some. This table holds roughly 2.2 million clones, around 92% found once. The sample was naive CD4+ T cells from PBMCs. These receptors were obtained from a man younger than 35 in good health. Some clones in this sample may be carry-over from other donors' samples. Both conserved end residues are trimmed from each CDR3.

V gene: TRBV7-9; CDR3 protein: ASSLNRGGNEKLF
V gene: TRBV7-9; CDR3 protein: ASSLADGRSTDTQY
V gene: TRBV5-1; CDR3 protein: ASSLVAHSYEQY
V gene: TRBV13; CDR3 protein: ASSFEGGATEAF
V gene: TRBV30; CDR3 protein: AWSQDSNNSPLH
V gene: TRBV6-6; CDR3 protein: ASSHEPRGRDYGYT
V gene: TRBV20-1; CDR3 protein: SALWRAEAF
V gene: TRBV11-2; CDR3 protein: ASSLVGGTGELF
V gene: TRBV18; CDR3 protein: ASSPQRGSTDTQY
V gene: TRBV6-4; CDR3 protein: ASSEGQGNTEAF
V gene: TRBV4-1; CDR3 protein: ASSQQRGVGQF
V gene: TRBV7-2; CDR3 protein: ASSLELAASTDTQY
V gene: TRBV4-2; CDR3 protein: ASSQDLASGAYEQY
V gene: TRBV6-5; CDR3 protein: ASRQEENTEAF
V gene: TRBV19; CDR3 protein: ASSMVISGNTIY
V gene: TRBV5-6; CDR3 protein: ASSLGYGGNTIY
V gene: TRBV27; CDR3 protein: ASSFGGYGYT
V gene: TRBV7-3; CDR3 protein: ASSLGQGAPTGELF
V gene: TRBV5-1; CDR3 protein: ASSPLLGREIHEQY
V gene: TRBV4-3; CDR3 protein: ASSQERASWSYEQY
V gene: TRBV6-6; CDR3 protein: ASSPSRGYT
V gene: TRBV6-6; CDR3 protein: ASSWTAKDGYT
V gene: TRBV6-6; CDR3 protein: ASSYGRNTEAF
V gene: TRBV7-9; CDR3 protein: ASRARKREGANTGELF
V gene: TRBV7-2; CDR3 protein: ASSATGEDEQY
V gene: TRBV5-4; CDR3 protein: ASSLAKGGETQY
V gene: TRBV28; CDR3 protein: ASSPPTGGSGANVLT
V gene: TRBV28; CDR3 protein: ASRDDRSGYT
V gene: TRBV5-4; CDR3 protein: ASSASGRDYNEQF
V gene: TRBV7-2; CDR3 protein: ASSMQTGGYGYT
V gene: TRBV18; CDR3 protein: ASSPPNWVGNTEAF
V gene: TRBV7-9; CDR3 protein: ASSSTRGSYEQY
V gene: TRBV5-1; CDR3 protein: ASSSDGQADRSYNEQF
V gene: TRBV19; CDR3 protein: ASSRGRQTNEKLF
V gene: TRBV7-9; CDR3 protein: ASSLSQSSGRGDTQY
V gene: TRBV5-6; CDR3 protein: ASNRWGAATDTQY
V gene: TRBV5-1; CDR3 protein: ASSQRDSNTGELF
V gene: TRBV9; CDR3 protein: ASSPNRGSTEAF
V gene: TRBV27; CDR3 protein: ASRDIDLYSNQPQH
V gene: TRBV5-4; CDR3 protein: ASSLASDTPADTQY
V gene: TRBV19; CDR3 protein: ASRGRGNEQF
V gene: TRBV7-9; CDR3 protein: ASSLERSDTEAF
V gene: TRBV18; CDR3 protein: ASSPIFTGGSGNTEAF
V gene: TRBV19; CDR3 protein: ASSIGLGSWNTGELF
V gene: TRBV21-1; CDR3 protein: ASSPRDSLRSLNEKLF
V gene: TRBV10-2; CDR3 protein: ASLDQSYNEQF
V gene: TRBV27; CDR3 protein: ASSLPRQNRTNEKLF
V gene: TRBV14; CDR3 protein: ASSPTRAGQETQY
V gene: TRBV30; CDR3 protein: AWSSSRTDANTGELF
V gene: TRBV7-9; CDR3 protein: ASSWTSGRLAEQF
V gene: TRBV30; CDR3 protein: AWSLGPHSEQF
V gene: TRBV5-1; CDR3 protein: ASSSIPLTGLLVYEQF
V gene: TRBV4-1; CDR3 protein: ASSHASGQRAGDTQY
V gene: TRBV29-1; CDR3 protein: SGRWNEQF
V gene: TRBV2; CDR3 protein: ASSDGRISYEQY
V gene: TRBV6-5; CDR3 protein: ASRRLAGQYEQY
V gene: TRBV7-2; CDR3 protein: ASSLTAGVSQPQH